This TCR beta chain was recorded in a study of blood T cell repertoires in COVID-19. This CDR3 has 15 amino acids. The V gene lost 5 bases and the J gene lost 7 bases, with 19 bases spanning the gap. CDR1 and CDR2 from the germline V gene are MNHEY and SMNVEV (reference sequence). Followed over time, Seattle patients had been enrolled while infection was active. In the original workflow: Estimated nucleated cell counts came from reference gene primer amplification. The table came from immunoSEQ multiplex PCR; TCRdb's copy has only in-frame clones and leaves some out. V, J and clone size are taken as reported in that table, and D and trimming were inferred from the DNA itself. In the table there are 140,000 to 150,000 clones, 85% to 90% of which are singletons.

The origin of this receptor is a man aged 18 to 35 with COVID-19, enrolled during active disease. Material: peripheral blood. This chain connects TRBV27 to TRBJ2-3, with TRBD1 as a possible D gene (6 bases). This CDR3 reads CASSPWPTGSNTQYF. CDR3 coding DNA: TGTGCCAGCAGTCCCTGGCCGACAGGCTCAAATACGCAGTATTTT.